The clone carrying this TCR beta chain was seen a handful of times. The CDR3 runs 13 residues. Germline V CDR1 and CDR2: PRHDT, FYEKMQ (reference sequence). The J segment lost 10 bases and the V segment lost 0 bases, leaving 3 bases of the junction unmatched. This record comes from a study of blood T cell repertoires in COVID-19. Overall study context: PBMCs, B-cell-depleted T cells, or T cells provided the cDNA or gDNA that made up the material.

Authors' methods: Reference gene primer amplification gave nucleated cell count estimates. TCRdb's table, derived via immunoSEQ multiplex PCR, lists solely in-frame clones and lacks some. That table furnishes V, J and clone size, whereas the DNA furnished D and trimming. Found here are approximately 350,000 clones, about 90% of them singletons; the top ten hold about 2.7%. Individuals aged roughly 18 to 95 years were recruited from roughly 23 US areas. All recovered Cohort 3 donors got two negative PCRs, got clearance, or saw symptom resolution. The source is a woman younger than 45 who had recovered from COVID-19. The chain has TRBV13 and TRBJ1-1, with TRBD1 identical over 9 bases. Sequencing was carried out using PBMCs or T cells enriched from blood (not recorded which). As DNA, the CDR3 is TGTGCCAGCAGCTTAGGTCGGGGACAGGGAGCTTTCTTT. It codes for CASSLGRGQGAFF.